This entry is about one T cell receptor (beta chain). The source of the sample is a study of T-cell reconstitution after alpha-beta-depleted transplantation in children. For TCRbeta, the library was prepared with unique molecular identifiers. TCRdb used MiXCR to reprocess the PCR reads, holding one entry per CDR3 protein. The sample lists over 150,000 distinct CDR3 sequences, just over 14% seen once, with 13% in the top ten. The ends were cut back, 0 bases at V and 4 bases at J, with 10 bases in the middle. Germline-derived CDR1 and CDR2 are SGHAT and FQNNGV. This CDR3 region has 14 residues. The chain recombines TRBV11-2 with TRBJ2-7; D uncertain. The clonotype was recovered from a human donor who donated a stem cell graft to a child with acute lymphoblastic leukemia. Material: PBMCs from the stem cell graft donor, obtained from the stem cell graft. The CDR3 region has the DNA TGTGCCAGCAGCTTAGATAGAGAGGTTTACGAGCAGTACTTC. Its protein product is CASSLDREVYEQYF.